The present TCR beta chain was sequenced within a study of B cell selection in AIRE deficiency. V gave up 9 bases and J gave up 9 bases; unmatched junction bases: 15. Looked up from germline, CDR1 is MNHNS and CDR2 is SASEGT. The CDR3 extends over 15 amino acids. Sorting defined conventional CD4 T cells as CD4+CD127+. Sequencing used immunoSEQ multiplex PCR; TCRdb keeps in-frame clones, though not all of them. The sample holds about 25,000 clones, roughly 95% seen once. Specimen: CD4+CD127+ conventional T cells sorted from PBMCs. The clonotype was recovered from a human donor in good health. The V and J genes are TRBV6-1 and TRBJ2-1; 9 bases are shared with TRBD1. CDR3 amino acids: CASQTGTGWISEQFF. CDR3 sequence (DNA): TGTGCCAGTCAGACCGGGACAGGGTGGATTTCTGAGCAGTTCTTC.